This entry concerns a single T cell receptor beta chain. The V end lost 3 bases, the J end lost 5 bases, and 16 bases lay between the germline ends. CDR3 length: 15 amino acids. The germline V gene encodes CDR1 KGHSH and CDR2 LQKENI. The assay was immunoSEQ multiplex PCR, and TCRdb's table has in-frame clones only and misses some. The sample lists 65,000 to 85,000 clones, around 80% occurring once. This record comes from a study of T cell clones after liver transplantation. Study summary: As an antigen-independent comparator, third-party-reactive TCRbeta sequences came from pre-transplant mixed lymphocyte reactions. Apart from a few HCV-positive recipients, transplants were for non-autoimmune, non-viral reasons. Without induction therapy, subjects received standard immunosuppression until 12-24 months post-transplant. Tolerance: complete withdrawal held at least one year, liver enzymes staying within twice normal.

The TCR comes from a human patient who received a liver transplant. Some of the T cells might come from the graft donor. This sequence joins TRBV18 and TRBJ1-1; a possible D gene is TRBD1 (5 bases). The specimen comprised CD4+ T cells from blood, sampled less than 50 months after liver transplant. The CDR3 DNA reads TGTGCCAGCTCACCCCTAGGACACAGGCGGACTGAAGCTTTCTTT. It specifies CASSPLGHRRTEAFF.